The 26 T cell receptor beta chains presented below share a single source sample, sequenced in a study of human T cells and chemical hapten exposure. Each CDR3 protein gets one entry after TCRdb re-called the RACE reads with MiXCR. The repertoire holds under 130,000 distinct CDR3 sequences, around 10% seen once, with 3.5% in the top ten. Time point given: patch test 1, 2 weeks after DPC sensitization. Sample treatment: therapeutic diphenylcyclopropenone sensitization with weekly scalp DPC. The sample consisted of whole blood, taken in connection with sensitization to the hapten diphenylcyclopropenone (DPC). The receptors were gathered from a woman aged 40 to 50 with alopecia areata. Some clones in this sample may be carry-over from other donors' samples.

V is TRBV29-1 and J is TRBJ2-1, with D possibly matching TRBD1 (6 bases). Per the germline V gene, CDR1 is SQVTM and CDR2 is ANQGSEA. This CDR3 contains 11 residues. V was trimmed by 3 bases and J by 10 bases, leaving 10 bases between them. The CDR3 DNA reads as TGCAGCGTTGAGTCTAGGGGGGAGCAGTTCTTC. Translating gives CSVESRGEQFF.

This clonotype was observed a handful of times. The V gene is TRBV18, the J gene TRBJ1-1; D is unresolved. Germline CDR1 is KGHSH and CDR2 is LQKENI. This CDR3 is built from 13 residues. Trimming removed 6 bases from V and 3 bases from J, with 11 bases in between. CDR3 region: CASSRGEDTEAFF. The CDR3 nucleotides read TGTGCCAGCTCGCGTGGGGAGGACACTGAAGCTTTCTTT.

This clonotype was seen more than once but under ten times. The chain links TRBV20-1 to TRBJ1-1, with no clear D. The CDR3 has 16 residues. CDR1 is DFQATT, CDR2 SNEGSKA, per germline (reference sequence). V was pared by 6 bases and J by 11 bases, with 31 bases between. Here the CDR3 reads CSARPLRDIELNGAFF. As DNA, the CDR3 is TGCAGTGCCCGGCCCTTAAGGGATATAGAGTTGAATGGGGCTTTCTTT.

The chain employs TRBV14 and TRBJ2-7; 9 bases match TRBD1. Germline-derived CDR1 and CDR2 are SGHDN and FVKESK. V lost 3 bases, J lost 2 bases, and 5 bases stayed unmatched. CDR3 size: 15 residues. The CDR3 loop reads CASSQPGTGPYEQYF. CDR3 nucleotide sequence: TGTGCCAGCAGCCAGCCCGGGACAGGGCCCTACGAGCAGTACTTC.

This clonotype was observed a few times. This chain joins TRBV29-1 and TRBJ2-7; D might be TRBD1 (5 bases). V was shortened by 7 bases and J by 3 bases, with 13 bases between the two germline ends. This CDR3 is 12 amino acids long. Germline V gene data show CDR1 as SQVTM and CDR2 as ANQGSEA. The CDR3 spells CSAGQGSYEQYF. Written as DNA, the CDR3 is TGCAGCGCCGGGCAGGGTAGCTACGAGCAGTACTTC.

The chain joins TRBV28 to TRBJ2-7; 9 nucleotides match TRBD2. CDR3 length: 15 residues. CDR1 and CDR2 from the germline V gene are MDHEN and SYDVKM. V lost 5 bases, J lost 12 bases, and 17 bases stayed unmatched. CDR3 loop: CASSALGLAGYRLYF. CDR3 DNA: TGTGCCAGCAGTGCGTTGGGACTAGCAGGATACCGCCTGTACTTC.

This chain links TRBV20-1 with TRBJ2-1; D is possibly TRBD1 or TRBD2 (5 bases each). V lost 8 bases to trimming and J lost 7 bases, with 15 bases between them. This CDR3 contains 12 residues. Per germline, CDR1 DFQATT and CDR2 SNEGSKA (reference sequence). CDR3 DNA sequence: TGCAGTTCAGCCGGGACCAGGAATGAGCAGTTCTTC. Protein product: CSSAGTRNEQFF.

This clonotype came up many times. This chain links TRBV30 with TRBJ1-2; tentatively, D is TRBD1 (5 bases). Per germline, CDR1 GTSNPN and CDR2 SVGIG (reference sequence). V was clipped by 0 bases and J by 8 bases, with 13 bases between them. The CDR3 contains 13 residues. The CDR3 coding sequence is TGTGCCTGGAGTGTGGTAAGGGGAAACGGCTACACCTTC. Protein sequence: CAWSVVRGNGYTF.

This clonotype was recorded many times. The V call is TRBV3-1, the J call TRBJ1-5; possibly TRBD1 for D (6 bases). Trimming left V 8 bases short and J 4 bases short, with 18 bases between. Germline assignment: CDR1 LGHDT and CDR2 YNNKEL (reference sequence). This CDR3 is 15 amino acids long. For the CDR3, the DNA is TGTGCCAGCTTTCAGGCCCCAGGGGAAAATCAGCCCCAGCATTTT. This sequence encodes CASFQAPGENQPQHF.

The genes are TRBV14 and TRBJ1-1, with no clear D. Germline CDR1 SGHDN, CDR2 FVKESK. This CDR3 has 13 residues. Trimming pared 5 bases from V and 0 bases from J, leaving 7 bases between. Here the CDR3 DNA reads TGTGCCAGCAGCACGACTGTGAACACTGAAGCTTTCTTT. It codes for CASSTTVNTEAFF. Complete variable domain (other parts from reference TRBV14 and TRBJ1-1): EAGVTQFPSHSVIEKGQTVTLRCDPISGHDNLYWYRRVMGKEIKFLLHFVKESKQDESGMPNNRFLAERTGGTYSTLKVQPAELEDSGVYFCASSTTVNTEAFFGQGTRLTVV.

The CDR3 spells CASSFSDSNQPQHF. The CDR3 DNA follows: TGTGCCAGCAGTTTTAGCGATAGCAATCAGCCCCAGCATTTT. J is TRBJ1-5 and V is TRBV27, with D hard to call. The germline V and J ends were trimmed by 3 bases and 0 bases, with 6 bases remaining between them. This CDR3 is built from 14 residues. Germline lookup yields CDR1 MNHEY and CDR2 SMNVEV (reference sequence).

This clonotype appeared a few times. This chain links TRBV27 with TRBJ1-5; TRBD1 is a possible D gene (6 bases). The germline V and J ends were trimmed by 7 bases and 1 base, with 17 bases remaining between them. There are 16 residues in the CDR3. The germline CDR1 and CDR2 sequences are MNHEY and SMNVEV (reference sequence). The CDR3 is CASTRGGAGSNQPQHF. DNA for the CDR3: TGTGCCAGCACTAGAGGGGGGGCGGGGAGCAATCAGCCCCAGCATTTT.

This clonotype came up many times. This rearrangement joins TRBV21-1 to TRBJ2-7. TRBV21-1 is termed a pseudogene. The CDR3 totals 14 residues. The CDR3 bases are TGTGCCAGCAGCAACAGCGCCAGTTCCTACGAGCAGTACTTC. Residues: CASSNSASSYEQYF.

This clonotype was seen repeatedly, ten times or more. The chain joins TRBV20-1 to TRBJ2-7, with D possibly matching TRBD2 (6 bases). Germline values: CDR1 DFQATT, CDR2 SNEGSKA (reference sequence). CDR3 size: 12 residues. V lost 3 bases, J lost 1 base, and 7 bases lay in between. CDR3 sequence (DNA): TGCAGTGCTAGGGCGGGATCCTACGAGCAGTACTTC. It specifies CSARAGSYEQYF.

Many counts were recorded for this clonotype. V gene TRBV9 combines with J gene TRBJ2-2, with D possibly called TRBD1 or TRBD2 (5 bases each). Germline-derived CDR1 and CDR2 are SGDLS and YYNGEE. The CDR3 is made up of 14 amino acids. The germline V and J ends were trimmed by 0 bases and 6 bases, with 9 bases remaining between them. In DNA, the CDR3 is TGTGCCAGCAGCGTAGAAGGGGAGTCCGGGGAGCTGTTTTTT. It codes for CASSVEGESGELFF. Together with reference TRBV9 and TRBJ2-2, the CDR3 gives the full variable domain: DSGVTQTPKHLITATGQRVTLRCSPRSGDLSVYWYQQSLDQGLQFLIQYYNGEERAKGNILERFSAQQFPDLHSELNLSSLELGDSALYFCASSVEGESGELFFGEGSRLTVL.

Here the CDR3 reads CASSFLADSPLHF. The CDR3 bases are TGTGCCAGCAGTTTCCTAGCGGATTCACCCCTCCACTTT. The gene calls are TRBV28 and TRBJ1-6, with no clear D. The CDR3 covers 13 residues. In germline, CDR1 is MDHEN, CDR2 SYDVKM. With 3 bases removed from V and 8 bases from J, the gap between germline ends came to 8 bases.

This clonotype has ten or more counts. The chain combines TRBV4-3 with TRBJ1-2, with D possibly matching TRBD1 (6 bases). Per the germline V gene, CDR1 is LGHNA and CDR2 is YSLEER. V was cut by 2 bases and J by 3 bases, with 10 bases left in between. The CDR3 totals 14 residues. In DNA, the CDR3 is TGCGCCAGCAGCCAATCTGGGGGCGACTATGGCTACACCTTC. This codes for CASSQSGGDYGYTF.

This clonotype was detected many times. The CDR3 DNA reads as TGTGCCAGCAGTTACTCAATCCAGCGGGGGCCCACCGGGGAGCTGTTTTTT. It is translated as CASSYSIQRGPTGELFF. The chain recombines TRBV6-2 or TRBV6-3 with TRBJ2-2, with TRBD2 identical over 8 bases. CDR3 length equals 17 residues. Germline V gives CDR1 MNHEY, CDR2 SVGEGT. V trimming: 0 bases; J trimming: 4 bases; junction bases outside the gene matches: 7.

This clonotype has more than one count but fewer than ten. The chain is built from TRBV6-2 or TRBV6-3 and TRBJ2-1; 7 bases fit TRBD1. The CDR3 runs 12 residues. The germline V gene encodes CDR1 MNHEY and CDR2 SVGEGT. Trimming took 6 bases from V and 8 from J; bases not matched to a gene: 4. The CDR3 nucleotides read TGTGCCAGCAGCCGACAGGGCGATGAGCAGTTCTTC. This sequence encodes CASSRQGDEQFF.

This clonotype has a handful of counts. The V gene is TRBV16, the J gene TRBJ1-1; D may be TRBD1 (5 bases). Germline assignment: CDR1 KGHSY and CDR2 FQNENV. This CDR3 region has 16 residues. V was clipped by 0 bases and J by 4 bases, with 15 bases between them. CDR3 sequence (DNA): TGTGCCAGCAGCCAATCGCTCCGGGGGATCTCCACTGAAGCTTTCTTT. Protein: CASSQSLRGISTEAFF.

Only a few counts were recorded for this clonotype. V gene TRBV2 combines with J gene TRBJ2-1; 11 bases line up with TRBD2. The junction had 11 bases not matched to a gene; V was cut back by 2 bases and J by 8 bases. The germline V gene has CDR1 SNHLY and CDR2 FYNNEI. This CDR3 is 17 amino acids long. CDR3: CASSERTSGRLVDEQFF. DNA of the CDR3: TGTGCCAGCAGTGAAAGAACTAGCGGGAGACTGGTCGATGAGCAGTTCTTC.

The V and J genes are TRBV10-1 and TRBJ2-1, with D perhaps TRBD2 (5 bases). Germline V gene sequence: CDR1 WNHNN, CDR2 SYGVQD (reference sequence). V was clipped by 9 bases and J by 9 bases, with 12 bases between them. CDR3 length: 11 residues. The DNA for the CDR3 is TGCGCCAGTGGAGGCTACGGTGAGCAGTTCTTC. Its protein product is CASGGYGEQFF.

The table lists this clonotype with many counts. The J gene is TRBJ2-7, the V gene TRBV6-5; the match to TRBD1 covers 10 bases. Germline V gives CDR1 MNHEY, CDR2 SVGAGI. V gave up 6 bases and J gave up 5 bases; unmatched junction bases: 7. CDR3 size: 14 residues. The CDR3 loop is CASRPDRGRNEQYF. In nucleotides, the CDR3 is TGTGCCAGCAGGCCAGACAGGGGGCGAAACGAGCAGTACTTC.

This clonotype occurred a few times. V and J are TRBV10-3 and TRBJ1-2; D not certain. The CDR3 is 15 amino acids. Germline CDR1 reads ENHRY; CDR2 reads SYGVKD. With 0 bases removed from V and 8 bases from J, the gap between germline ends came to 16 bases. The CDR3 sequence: CAISESGGVEQGYTF. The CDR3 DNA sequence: TGTGCCATCAGTGAGTCGGGTGGAGTGGAGCAGGGCTACACCTTC.

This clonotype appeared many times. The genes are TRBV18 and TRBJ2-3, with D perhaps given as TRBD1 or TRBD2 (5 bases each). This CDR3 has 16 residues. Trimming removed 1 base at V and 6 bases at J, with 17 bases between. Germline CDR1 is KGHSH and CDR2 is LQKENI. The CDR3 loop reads CASSPQDGREYDTQYF. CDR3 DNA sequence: TGTGCCAGCTCACCACAGGACGGCAGGGAGTATGATACGCAGTATTTT.

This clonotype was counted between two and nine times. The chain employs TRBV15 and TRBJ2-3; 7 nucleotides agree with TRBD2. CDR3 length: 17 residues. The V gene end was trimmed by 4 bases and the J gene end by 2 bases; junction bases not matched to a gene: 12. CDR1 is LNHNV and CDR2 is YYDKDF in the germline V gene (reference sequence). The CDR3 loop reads CATSTSRLRENTDTQYF. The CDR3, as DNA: TGTGCCACCAGCACCTCCCGGCTGCGGGAGAACACAGATACGCAGTATTTT.